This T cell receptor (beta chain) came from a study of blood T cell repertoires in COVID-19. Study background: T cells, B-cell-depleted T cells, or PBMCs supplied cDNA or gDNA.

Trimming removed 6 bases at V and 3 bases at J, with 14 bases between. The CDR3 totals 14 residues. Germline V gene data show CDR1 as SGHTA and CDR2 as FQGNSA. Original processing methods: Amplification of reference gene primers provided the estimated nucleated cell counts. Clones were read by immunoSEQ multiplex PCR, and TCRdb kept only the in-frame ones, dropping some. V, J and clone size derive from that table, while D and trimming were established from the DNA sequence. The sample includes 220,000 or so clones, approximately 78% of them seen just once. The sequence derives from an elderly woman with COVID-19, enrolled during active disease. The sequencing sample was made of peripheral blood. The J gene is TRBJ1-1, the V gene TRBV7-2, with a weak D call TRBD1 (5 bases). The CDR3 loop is CASRRPGADTEAFF. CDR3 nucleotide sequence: TGTGCCAGCAGACGTCCTGGGGCGGACACTGAAGCTTTCTTT.